These 16 T cell receptor beta chains share one sample of origin, sequenced in a study of blood T cell repertoires in COVID-19. Sequenced by immunoSEQ multiplex PCR; TCRdb stores in-frame clones only, minus some. Of about 280,000 clones in the sample, over 75% were seen once. Sequencing was done on a sample of PBMCs or T cells enriched from blood (not recorded which). The source of these receptors is a woman aged 25 to 45 who had recovered from COVID-19.

The V gene is TRBV5-4, the J gene TRBJ1-4, with D hard to call. The germline CDR1 and CDR2 sequences are SGHNT and YYREEE (reference sequence). This CDR3 is built from 16 residues. V was clipped by 0 bases and J by 3 bases, with 12 bases between them. The CDR3 DNA reads TGTGCCAGCAGCTTGGGAGGGCACGGCGCTAATGAAAAACTGTTTTTT. Amino acids: CASSLGGHGANEKLFF.

This clone occurred once. This chain connects TRBV3-1 (or the pseudogene TRBV3-2) to TRBJ2-2; D perhaps matches TRBD1 (6 bases). The V gene's germline CDR1 is LGHDT and CDR2 YNNKEL (reference sequence). The V end was cut by 5 bases, the J end by 7 bases, with 8 bases between. The CDR3 spans 12 residues. The CDR3 loop is CASSRGNGELFF. As DNA, the CDR3 is TGTGCCAGCAGCAGGGGGAACGGGGAGCTGTTTTTT.

The chain links TRBV7-2 to TRBJ2-3; the match to TRBD2 covers 7 bases. Trimming at V came to 5 bases and at J to 11 bases, leaving 22 bases not matched to a gene. This CDR3 spans 17 amino acids. The germline V gene has CDR1 SGHTA and CDR2 FQGNSA. In nucleotides, the CDR3 is TGTGCCAGCAGCCCCAGAGCCGCCGGGGGGATTATACGCAGGCAGTATTTT. Translating gives CASSPRAAGGIIRRQYF.

The chain has TRBV5-6 and TRBJ2-5; 8 nucleotides match TRBD1. CDR1 is SGHDT and CDR2 is YYEEEE in the germline V gene. CDR3 length: 15 amino acids. V lost 3 bases to trimming and J lost 1 base; unmatched junction nucleotides: 5. The CDR3 DNA sequence: TGTGCCAGCAGCTACCGAGACAGGGGCCAAGAGACCCAGTACTTC. Protein product: CASSYRDRGQETQYF.

This chain joins TRBV19 and TRBJ1-1; perhaps TRBD1 as D (6 bases). The germline V and J ends were trimmed by 5 bases and 9 bases, with 25 bases remaining between them. Germline V CDR1 and CDR2: LNHDA, SQIVND (reference sequence). This CDR3 has 16 residues. CDR3 protein: CASSPTTPQGRVKAFF. The CDR3 region has the DNA TGTGCCAGTAGTCCGACGACCCCTCAGGGGCGCGTCAAAGCTTTCTTT. The full variable domain, its missing parts supplied by reference TRBV19 and TRBJ1-1, is DGGITQSPKYLFRKEGQNVTLSCEQNLNHDAMYWYRQDPGQGLRLIYYSQIVNDFQKGDIAEGYSVSREKKESFPLTVTSAQKNPTAFYLCASSPTTPQGRVKAFFGQGTRLTVV.

This rearrangement joins TRBV30 to TRBJ1-2; 9 bases match TRBD1. The CDR3 is 14 amino acids. The V gene end was trimmed by 2 bases and the J gene end by 2 bases; junction bases not matched to a gene: 3. CDR1 is GTSNPN, CDR2 SVGIG, per germline (reference sequence). DNA of the CDR3: TGTGCCTGGAGTAAGGACAGGGGAAACTATGGCTACACCTTC. Translation: CAWSKDRGNYGYTF.

The chain joins TRBV11-1 to TRBJ1-1; 9 nucleotides match TRBD1. There are 13 residues in the CDR3. Germline loops: CDR1 SGHAT, CDR2 FQDESV (reference sequence). V lost 5 bases to trimming and J lost 6 bases; unmatched junction nucleotides: 4. The CDR3 region has the DNA TGTGCCAGCAGCCGCGACAGGGGGTCTGAAGCTTTCTTT. It is translated as CASSRDRGSEAFF.

The chain couples TRBV3-1 (or the pseudogene TRBV3-2) to TRBJ2-1; the D gene is possibly TRBD1 (6 bases). Looked up from germline, CDR1 is LGHDT and CDR2 is YNNKEL (reference sequence). The CDR3 has 15 amino acids. The V end was cut by 6 bases, the J end by 2 bases, with 14 bases between. CDR3 in DNA: TGTGCCAGCAGGCCACAGGGTGTCCCCTACAATGAGCAGTTCTTC. This gives the protein CASRPQGVPYNEQFF.

This clone was detected once. The rearrangement links TRBV5-6 to TRBJ2-3; 9 positions agree with TRBD2. CDR1 is SGHDT and CDR2 is YYEEEE in the germline V gene. With V trimmed by 4 bases and J by 4 bases, 10 bases remained unmatched. This CDR3 comprises 16 residues. The CDR3 sequence: CASSLPGLATPDTQYF. The CDR3 bases are TGTGCCAGCAGCCTCCCGGGACTAGCAACCCCAGATACGCAGTATTTT.

The genes are TRBV7-8 and TRBJ1-5, with a tentative D call TRBD1 (5 bases). V was cut by 2 bases and J by 3 bases, with 14 bases left in between. Per the germline V gene, CDR1 is SGHVS and CDR2 is FQNEAQ. The CDR3 contains 16 residues. CDR3: CASSLKRGLNNQPQHF. CDR3 nucleotide sequence: TGTGCCAGCAGCTTAAAACGGGGACTAAACAATCAGCCCCAGCATTTT.

In this sample, this clone turned up once. This sequence joins TRBV9 and TRBJ2-3; D is unresolved. The CDR3 contains 12 residues. Trimming left V 0 bases short and J 5 bases short, with 4 bases between. Germline lookup yields CDR1 SGDLS and CDR2 YYNGEE. The CDR3 is CASSVDQDTQYF. The CDR3 nucleotides are TGTGCCAGCAGCGTAGATCAAGATACGCAGTATTTT.

This chain links TRBV6-5 with TRBJ2-7; D is undetermined. Germline CDR1 is MNHEY and CDR2 is SVGAGI. Trimming cost V 4 bases and J 3 bases, with 10 bases left between them. The CDR3 has 13 amino acids. The CDR3 sequence is CASSLLRGYEQYF. CDR3 bases: TGTGCCAGCAGTTTATTACGAGGCTACGAGCAGTACTTC.

This rearrangement joins TRBV12-3 or TRBV12-4 to TRBJ2-4, with 7 nucleotides matching TRBD1. This CDR3 region has 13 residues. J lost 10 bases, V lost 2 bases, and 5 bases had no gene match. The CDR3 protein is CASSLRQGDIQYF. Written as DNA, the CDR3 is TGTGCCAGCAGTTTAAGGCAGGGGGATATTCAGTACTTC.

The V and J genes are TRBV4-3 and TRBJ2-1; 9 nucleotides line up with TRBD2. The CDR3 consists of 18 residues. V shed 0 bases, J shed 8 bases, and the junction held 14 bases outside the gene matches. Germline values: CDR1 LGHNA, CDR2 YSLEER. CDR3 nucleotides: TGCGCCAGCAGCCAAGATCCTCCGGCGGGGGGGCCGAGCGATGAGCAGTTCTTC. Encoded protein: CASSQDPPAGGPSDEQFF.

This chain links TRBV6-1 with TRBJ1-5; no clear D. The CDR3 has 13 amino acids. CDR1 MNHNS and CDR2 SASEGT come from the germline V gene. Trimming left V 0 bases short and J 9 bases short, with 9 bases between. The CDR3, as DNA: TGTGCCAGCAGTGAAGCGACCCTAGGGCCCCAGCATTTT. It translates to CASSEATLGPQHF.

The J gene is TRBJ2-7, the V gene TRBV27; 9 bases map to TRBD1. The CDR3 loop spans 15 amino acids. The germline gives CDR1 MNHEY, CDR2 SMNVEV (reference sequence). The J segment lost 5 bases and the V segment lost 6 bases, leaving 11 bases of the junction unmatched. The CDR3 loop reads CASRLLRDRAHEQYF. CDR3 DNA: TGTGCCAGCAGACTACTTCGGGACAGGGCTCACGAGCAGTACTTC.